The present TCR beta chain was sequenced within a study of blood T cells in healthy people across ages. The CDR3 sequence is 16 residues long. Sample-barcoded 5' priming and a J-beta primer mix drove a second PCR of roughly 7 to 11 cycles. Using its own MiXCR run on the 5' RACE reads, TCRdb lists one record per CDR3 protein. Found here are over a million distinct CDR3 sequences, roughly 45% of them singletons; the top ten hold 15% to 20%. The origin of this receptor is a woman aged 55-69 years in good health. The sequencing input was blood. The V and J genes are TRBV21-1 and TRBJ2-2; the table gives TRBD1 as D, unverified against the DNA. TRBV21-1 is a listed pseudogene. For the CDR3, the DNA is TGTGCCAGCAGCACCGATGGGACAGGGGTCACCGGGGAGCTGTTTTTT. Translated, it gives CASSTDGTGVTGELFF.